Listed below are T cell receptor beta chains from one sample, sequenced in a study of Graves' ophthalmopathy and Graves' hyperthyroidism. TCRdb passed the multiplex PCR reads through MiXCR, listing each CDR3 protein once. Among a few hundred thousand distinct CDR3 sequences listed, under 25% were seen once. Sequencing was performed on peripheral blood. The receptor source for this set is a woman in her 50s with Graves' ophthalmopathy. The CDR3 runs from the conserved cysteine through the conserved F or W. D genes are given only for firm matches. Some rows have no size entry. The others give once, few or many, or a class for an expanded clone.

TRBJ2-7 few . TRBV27 TGTGCCAGCAGCCAACTGGGACGGCAATCTGGGCAGTACTTC CASSQLGRQSGQYF
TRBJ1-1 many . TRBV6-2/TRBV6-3 TGTGCCAGCACCACGGGGAACTATGGCACTGAAGCTTTCTTT CASTTGNYGTEAFF
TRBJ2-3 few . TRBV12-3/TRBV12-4 TGTGCCAGCAGTTTACAGGGGAGCACAGATACGCAGTATTTT CASSLQGSTDTQYF
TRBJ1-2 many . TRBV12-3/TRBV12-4 TGTGCCAGCAGTTTTGCACGAAAGAACTATGGCTACACCTTC CASSFARKNYGYTF
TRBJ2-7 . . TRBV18 TGTGCCAGCTCACCAGCGGCCAAAGCCTACGAGCAGTACTTC CASSPAAKAYEQYF
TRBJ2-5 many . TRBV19 TGTGCCAGTAGTATACGGCACCACCAAGAGACCCAGTACTTC CASSIRHHQETQYF
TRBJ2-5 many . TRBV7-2 TGTGCCAGCAGCTTAGTTCCTCGTATCCAAGAGACCCAGTACTTC CASSLVPRIQETQYF
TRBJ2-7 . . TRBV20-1 TGCAGTGCTTTGACACACGAGCAGTACTTC CSALTHEQYF
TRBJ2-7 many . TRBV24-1 TGTGCCACCAGTCCCGACAGAACCTACGAGCAGTACTTC CATSPDRTYEQYF
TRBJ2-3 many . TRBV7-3 TGTGCCAGCAGCTCTGGAAGGGTAGCAGATACGCAGTATTTT CASSSGRVADTQYF
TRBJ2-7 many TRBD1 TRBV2 TGTGCCAGCAACCGTGGGACAGGGTCCTACGAGCAGTACTTC CASNRGTGSYEQYF